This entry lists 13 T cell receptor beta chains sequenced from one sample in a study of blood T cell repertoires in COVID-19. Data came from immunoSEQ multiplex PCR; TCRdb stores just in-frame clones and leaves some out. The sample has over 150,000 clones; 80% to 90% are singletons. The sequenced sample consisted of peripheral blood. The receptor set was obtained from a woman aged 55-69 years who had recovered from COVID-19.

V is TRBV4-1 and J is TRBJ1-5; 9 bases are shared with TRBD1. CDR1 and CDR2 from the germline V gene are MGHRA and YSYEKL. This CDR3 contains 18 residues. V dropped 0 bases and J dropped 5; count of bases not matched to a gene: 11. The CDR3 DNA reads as TGCGCCAGCAGCCAAGATGAGGGACCTGACAGGGGGTATCAGCCCCAGCATTTT. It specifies CASSQDEGPDRGYQPQHF.

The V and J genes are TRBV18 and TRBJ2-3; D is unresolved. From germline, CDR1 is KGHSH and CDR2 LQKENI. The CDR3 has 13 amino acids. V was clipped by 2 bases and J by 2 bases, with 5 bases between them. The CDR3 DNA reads TGTGCCAGCTCACCATTACTCACAGATACGCAGTATTTT. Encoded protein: CASSPLLTDTQYF.

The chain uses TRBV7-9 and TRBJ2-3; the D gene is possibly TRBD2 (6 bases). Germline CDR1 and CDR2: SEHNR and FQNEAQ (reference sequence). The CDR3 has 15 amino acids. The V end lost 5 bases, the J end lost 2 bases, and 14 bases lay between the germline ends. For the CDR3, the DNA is TGTGCCAGCAGCCCTCAGGGAGGCACCACAGATACGCAGTATTTT. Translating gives CASSPQGGTTDTQYF.

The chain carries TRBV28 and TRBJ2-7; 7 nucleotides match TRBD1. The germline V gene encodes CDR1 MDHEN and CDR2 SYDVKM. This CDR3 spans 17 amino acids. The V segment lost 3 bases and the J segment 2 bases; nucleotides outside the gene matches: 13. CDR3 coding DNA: TGTGCCAGCAGTTTCGTTCCTCGTATGGGACAGCCCTACGAGCAGTACTTC. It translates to CASSFVPRMGQPYEQYF.

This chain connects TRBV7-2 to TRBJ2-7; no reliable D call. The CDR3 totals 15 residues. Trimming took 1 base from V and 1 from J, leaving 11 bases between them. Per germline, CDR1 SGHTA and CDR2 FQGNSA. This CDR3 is CASSLGVGFSYEQYF. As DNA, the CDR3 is TGTGCCAGCAGCTTAGGTGTCGGTTTTTCCTACGAGCAGTACTTC.

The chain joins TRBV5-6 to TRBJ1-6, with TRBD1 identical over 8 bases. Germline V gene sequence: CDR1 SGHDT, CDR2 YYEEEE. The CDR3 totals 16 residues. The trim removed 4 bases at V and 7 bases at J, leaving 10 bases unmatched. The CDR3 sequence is CASSMRVGTGNSPLHF. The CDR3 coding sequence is TGTGCCAGCAGCATGAGGGTTGGGACAGGCAATTCACCCCTCCACTTT.

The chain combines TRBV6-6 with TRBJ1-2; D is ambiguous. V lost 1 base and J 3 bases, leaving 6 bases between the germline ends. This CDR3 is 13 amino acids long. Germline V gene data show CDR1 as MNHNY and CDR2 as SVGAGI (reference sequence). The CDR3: CASSYFPDYGYTF. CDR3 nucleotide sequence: TGTGCCAGCAGTTACTTCCCGGACTATGGCTACACCTTC.

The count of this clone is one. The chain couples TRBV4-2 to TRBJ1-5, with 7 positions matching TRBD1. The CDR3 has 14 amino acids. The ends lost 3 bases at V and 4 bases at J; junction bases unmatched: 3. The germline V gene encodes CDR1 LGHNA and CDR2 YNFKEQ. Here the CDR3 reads CASSQTGTNQPQHF. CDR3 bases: TGTGCCAGCAGCCAGACAGGGACTAATCAGCCCCAGCATTTT.

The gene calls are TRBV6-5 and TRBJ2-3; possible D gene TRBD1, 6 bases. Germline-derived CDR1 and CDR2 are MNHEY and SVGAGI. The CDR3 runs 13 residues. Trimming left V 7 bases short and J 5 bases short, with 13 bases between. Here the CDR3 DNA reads TGTGCCAGCAAAACTCCAGGGGTAGATACGCAGTATTTT. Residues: CASKTPGVDTQYF.

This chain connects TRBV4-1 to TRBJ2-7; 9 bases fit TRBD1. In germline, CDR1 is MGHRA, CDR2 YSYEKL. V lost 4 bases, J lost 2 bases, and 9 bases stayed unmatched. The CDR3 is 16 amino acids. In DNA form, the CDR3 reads TGCGCCAGCAGCCTACAGGGGGCGTGGGGCACCTACGAGCAGTACTTC. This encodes CASSLQGAWGTYEQYF.

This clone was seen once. This CDR3 is CASRSGTGDSYEQYF. Written as DNA, the CDR3 is TGTGCCAGTCGCTCCGGGACAGGGGACTCCTACGAGCAGTACTTC. The chain links TRBV6-6 to TRBJ2-7; 10 positions match TRBD1. This CDR3 region has 15 residues. The trim removed 9 bases at V and 0 bases at J, leaving 8 bases unmatched. The germline CDR1 and CDR2 sequences are MNHNY and SVGAGI (reference sequence).

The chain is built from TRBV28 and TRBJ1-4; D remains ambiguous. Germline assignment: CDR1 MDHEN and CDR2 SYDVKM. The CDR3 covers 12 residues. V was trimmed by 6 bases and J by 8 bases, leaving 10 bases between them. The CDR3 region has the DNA TGTGCCAGCAGCGCCCAGTCCGAAAAACTGTTTTTT. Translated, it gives CASSAQSEKLFF.

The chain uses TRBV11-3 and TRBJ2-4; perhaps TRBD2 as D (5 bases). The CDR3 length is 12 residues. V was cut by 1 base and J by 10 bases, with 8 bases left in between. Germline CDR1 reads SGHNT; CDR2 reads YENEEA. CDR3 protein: CASSLGSGIQYF. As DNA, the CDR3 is TGTGCCAGCAGCTTAGGGAGCGGAATTCAGTACTTC.